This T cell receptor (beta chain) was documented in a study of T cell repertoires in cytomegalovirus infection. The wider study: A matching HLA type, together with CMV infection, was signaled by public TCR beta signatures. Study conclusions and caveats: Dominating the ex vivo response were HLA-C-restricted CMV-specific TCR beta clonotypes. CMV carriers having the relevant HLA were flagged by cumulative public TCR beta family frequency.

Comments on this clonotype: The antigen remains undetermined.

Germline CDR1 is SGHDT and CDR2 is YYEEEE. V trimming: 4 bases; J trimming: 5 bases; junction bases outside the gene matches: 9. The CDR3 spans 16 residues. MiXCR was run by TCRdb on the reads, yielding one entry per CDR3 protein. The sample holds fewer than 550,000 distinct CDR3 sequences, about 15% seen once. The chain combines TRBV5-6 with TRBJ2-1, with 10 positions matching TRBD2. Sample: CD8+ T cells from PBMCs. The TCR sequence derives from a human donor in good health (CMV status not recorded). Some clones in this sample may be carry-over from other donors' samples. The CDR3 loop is CASSQGTSALDNEQFF. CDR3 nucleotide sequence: TGTGCCAGCAGCCAGGGGACTAGCGCGTTAGACAATGAGCAGTTCTTC.